These T cell receptor beta chains were read from a single sample in a study of blood T cell repertoires in COVID-19. Profiled with immunoSEQ multiplex PCR; TCRdb holds only in-frame clones, not every one. The data show around 180,000 clones, approximately 85% seen once. Material for sequencing was peripheral blood. These receptors were obtained from a human donor with active or convalescent COVID-19. The donor label of this sample is uncertain. CDR3s include the opening cysteine and the closing phenylalanine or tryptophan. The D gene is left open where the match is weak. Clone size is not always given. Where it is, it says once, few, many or a class for expanded clones.

>TRBJ2-5|-|TRBV9|-
TGTGCCAGCAGCGTAGGAGGTCAAGAGACCCAGTACTTC
CASSVGGQETQYF
>TRBJ2-5|-|TRBV7-6|-
TGTGCCAGCAGCTCGGACCCTGATCGGGGGACCCAGTACTTC
CASSSDPDRGTQYF
>TRBJ2-3|-|TRBV5-4|TRBD2
TGTGCCAGCAGCCCCGGGGGGACTAGCGGGACGACGCAGTATTTT
CASSPGGTSGTTQYF
>TRBJ2-7|-|TRBV6-5|TRBD1
TGTGCCAGCAGTTACTCCCTTTTGGACAGGGTCGAGCAGTACTTC
CASSYSLLDRVEQYF
>TRBJ2-1|-|TRBV6-4|-
TGTGCCAGCAGTCCCCTATTTCGGCGGGCGTACAATGAGCAGTTCTTC
CASSPLFRRAYNEQFF
>TRBJ1-2|-|TRBV7-2|-
TGTGCCAGCAGCTCCACGAGCGGACAGCACTATGGCTACACCTTC
CASSSTSGQHYGYTF
>TRBJ2-3|-|TRBV11-2|TRBD2
TGTGCCAGCAGCCGACTAGCGGGAGGGGATACGCAGTATTTT
CASSRLAGGDTQYF
>TRBJ2-1|-|TRBV15|-
TGTGCCACCAGCCAACCGGGGGGCAGACAGTTCTTC
CATSQPGGRQFF
>TRBJ1-6|-|TRBV6-5|-
TGTGCCAGCAGTTTCGGGAATTCACCCCTCCACTTT
CASSFGNSPLHF
>TRBJ2-3|-|TRBV27|TRBD1
TGTGCCAGCAGCCCCGACAGGGCGGCAGATACGCAGTATTTT
CASSPDRAADTQYF
>TRBJ1-6|-|TRBV7-2|TRBD1
TGTGCCAGCAGCCAACAGGGGAGCTCCTATAATTCACCCCTCCACTTT
CASSQQGSSYNSPLHF
>TRBJ1-3|-|TRBV10-3|TRBD1
TGTGCCACCACAGTCCAGAGCCCGGGACAGGGAAGATCAAACACCATATATTTT
CATTVQSPGQGRSNTIYF
>TRBJ2-1|-|TRBV27|TRBD2
TGTGCCAGCAGCCCGTCGGGGGGGTACTACAATGAGCAGTTCTTC
CASSPSGGYYNEQFF
>TRBJ1-5|-|TRBV24-1|-
TGTGCCACCAGTGATGCGGAGGGGAATCAGCCCCAGCATTTT
CATSDAEGNQPQHF
>TRBJ2-5|-|TRBV23-1|-
TGCGCCAGCAGTCACGAGGGAGAAGGTTACGAGACCCAGTACTTC
CASSHEGEGYETQYF
>TRBJ1-5|-|TRBV28|-
TGTGCCAGCCTCCGGGAGCTAAATCAGCCCCAGCATTTT
CASLRELNQPQHF
>TRBJ1-4|-|TRBV6-1|-
TGTGCCAGCAGTGAGACAGGCTCAACTAATGAAAAACTGTTTTTT
CASSETGSTNEKLFF
>TRBJ2-5|few|TRBV24-1|TRBD2
TGTGCCACCAGTGACCAGCTGGGTGTAGCGGGGGGGCAAGAGACCCAGTACTTC
CATSDQLGVAGGQETQYF
>TRBJ1-1|-|TRBV7-9|-
TGTGCCAGCAGCTTAGGGGTCTCGGACTGGACCATGAACACTGAAGCTTTCTTT
CASSLGVSDWTMNTEAFF
>TRBJ2-6|once|TRBV6-5|-
TGTGCCAGCAGTCGAACAGGCTCTGGGGCCAACGTCCTGACTTTC
CASSRTGSGANVLTF
>TRBJ1-2|-|TRBV29-1|-
TGCAGCGTTGACTTAACAGACTATGGCTACACCTTC
CSVDLTDYGYTF
>TRBJ2-3|many|TRBV7-9|-
TGTGCCAGCAGCCCCAACCCAGCGGGGACATCCACAGATACGCAGTATTTT
CASSPNPAGTSTDTQYF
>TRBJ1-1|few|TRBV11-1|-
TGTGCCAGCAGCTCTCTGACTATTAACACTGAAGCTTTCTTT
CASSSLTINTEAFF
>TRBJ2-7|-|TRBV30|-
TGTGCCTGGAATTTACTAGGACCGGGCTTCGAGCAGTACTTC
CAWNLLGPGFEQYF
>TRBJ2-1|-|TRBV5-1|-
TGCGCCAGCAGCTTGGTATTGGGGCCGCTTAGTAATGAGCAGTTCTTC
CASSLVLGPLSNEQFF
>TRBJ2-3|-|TRBV7-9|TRBD2
TGTGCCAGCAGCTTAGCCAGGAGGGCTAGCGGAAAATCCCTAGATACGCAGTATTTT
CASSLARRASGKSLDTQYF
>TRBJ1-1|-|TRBV7-9|-
TGTGCCAGCAGCAAAAGTTCAGAAAACACTGAAGCTTTCTTT
CASSKSSENTEAFF
>TRBJ2-1|-|TRBV11-2|TRBD1
TGTGCCAGCAGCTTAAGGGGGCTGCTAAGGGATGAGCAGTTCTTC
CASSLRGLLRDEQFF
>TRBJ2-7|-|TRBV30|-
TGTGCCTGGAGTCTTCCAGGGGCCTCGCAGCACTTCTTC
CAWSLPGASQHFF
>TRBJ2-7|few|TRBV12-3/TRBV12-4|TRBD1
TGTGCCACCACCCGAGACAGGGCCTACGAGCAGTACTTC
CATTRDRAYEQYF
>TRBJ2-5|few|TRBV5-1|TRBD2
TGCGCCAGCAGCACCGGGACTAGCGGGAGGGGTTGGCAAGAGACCCAGTACTTC
CASSTGTSGRGWQETQYF
>TRBJ2-2|-|TRBV7-3|-
TGTGCCAGCGCCCCGGCGGGGACCGGGGAGCTGTTTTTT
CASAPAGTGELFF
>TRBJ2-2|-|TRBV11-3|TRBD2
TGTGCCAGCAGCTTAGATCACCCTAGCGGAGTCACCGGGGAGCTGTTTTTT
CASSLDHPSGVTGELFF
>TRBJ2-7|-|TRBV18|-
TGTGCCAGCTCACCAGGCCTTTACGAGCAGTACTTC
CASSPGLYEQYF
>TRBJ2-7|-|TRBV5-1|TRBD2
TGCGCCAGCAGCTTGGCCACGGGACTAGCGGGAGCCTACGAGCAGTACTTC
CASSLATGLAGAYEQYF
>TRBJ2-5|few|TRBV6-2/TRBV6-3|-
TGTGCCAGCAGTTACTCGAGGCAAGAGACCCAGTACTTC
CASSYSRQETQYF
>TRBJ2-5|-|TRBV11-2|-
TGTGCCAGCAGCCCTACCGGGACAAGACAAGAGACCCAGTACTTC
CASSPTGTRQETQYF
>TRBJ2-7|-|TRBV21-1|-
TGTGCCAGCAGCCCGGGAACTAGCGGGAGTTTTCAGTACGAGCAGTACTTC
CASSPGTSGSFQYEQYF
>TRBJ2-5|-|TRBV10-3|TRBD2
TGTGCCATCAGTGGGAGGACTAGCGGGGGGTCGGGAGAGACCCAGTACTTC
CAISGRTSGGSGETQYF
>TRBJ1-5|-|TRBV6-2/TRBV6-3|-
TGTGCCAGCAGTCTTACAGGTCACAATCAGCCCCAGCATTTT
CASSLTGHNQPQHF
>TRBJ2-5|-|TRBV5-1|-
TGCGCCAGCAGCTATGAGGGGAGAGGGGGCCAAGAGACCCAGTACTTC
CASSYEGRGGQETQYF
>TRBJ2-7|-|TRBV18|-
TGTGCCAGCTCACCACCGTCTCCCTCCTACGAGCAGTACTTC
CASSPPSPSYEQYF
>TRBJ2-7|-|TRBV2|-
TGTGCCAGCAGTGAAGCCCTCTTCGAGCAGTACTTC
CASSEALFEQYF
>TRBJ2-1|once|TRBV13|TRBD1
TGTGCCAGCAGCTCGACAGGGTATGGGCAGTTCTTC
CASSSTGYGQFF
>TRBJ2-7|-|TRBV3-1/TRBV3-2|-
TGTGCCAGCAGCCCCAGAGGTGGTAGATACGAGCAGTACTTC
CASSPRGGRYEQYF
>TRBJ2-3|-|TRBV7-6|TRBD2
TGTGCCAGCAGCTTGGAAGGACTAGCGGTCGGCACAGATACGCAGTATTTT
CASSLEGLAVGTDTQYF
>TRBJ2-6|-|TRBV2|-
TGTGCCAGCAGCCCGGTCGGGGCCAACGTCCTGACTTTC
CASSPVGANVLTF
>TRBJ1-2|-|TRBV18|-
TGTGCCAGCTCACCAAGAAATGGAGACTCCTATGGCTACACCTTC
CASSPRNGDSYGYTF
>TRBJ1-3|-|TRBV27|TRBD1
TGTGCCAGCAGTCAAAAATGGACAGGGAGAAACACCATATATTTT
CASSQKWTGRNTIYF
>TRBJ2-7|-|TRBV13|TRBD2
TGTGCCAGCAGCTTATCGGCGGGAGGCGAGCAGTACTTC
CASSLSAGGEQYF
>TRBJ2-5|-|TRBV11-1|TRBD2
TGTGCCAGCAGCTTATTGCGGGGGGCCAGATGGGAGACCCAGTACTTC
CASSLLRGARWETQYF
>TRBJ2-3|-|TRBV5-1|TRBD2
TGCGCCAGCAGCTTGGGTCCCAGCGGGGCCACAGATACGCAGTATTTT
CASSLGPSGATDTQYF